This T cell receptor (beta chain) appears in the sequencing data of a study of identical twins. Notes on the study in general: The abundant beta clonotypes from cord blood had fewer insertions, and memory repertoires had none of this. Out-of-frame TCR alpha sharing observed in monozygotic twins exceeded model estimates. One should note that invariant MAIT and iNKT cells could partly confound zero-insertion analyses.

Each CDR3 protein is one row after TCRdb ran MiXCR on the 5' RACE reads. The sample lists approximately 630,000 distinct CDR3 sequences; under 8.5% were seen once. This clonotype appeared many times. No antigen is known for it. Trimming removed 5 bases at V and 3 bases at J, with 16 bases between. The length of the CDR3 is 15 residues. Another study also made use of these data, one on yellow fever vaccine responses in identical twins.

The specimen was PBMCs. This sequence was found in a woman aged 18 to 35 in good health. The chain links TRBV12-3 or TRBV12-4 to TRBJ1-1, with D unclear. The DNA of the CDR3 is TGTGCCAGCAGTCGAAAAGACCAGGTTGACACTGAAGCTTTCTTT. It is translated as CASSRKDQVDTEAFF.